What follows are 6 T cell receptor beta chains derived from one specimen sequenced in a study of control samples from healthy donors and cancer patients. The data were produced by immunoSEQ multiplex PCR, yet TCRdb's version contains in-frame clones alone and is incomplete. The table records roughly 400,000 clones, 80% to 95% of them present only once. Sequencing used PBMCs. These receptor sequences come from a middle-aged man with head and neck cancer.

The chain carries TRBV6-5 and TRBJ2-3; TRBD2 might be the D (5 bases). The V and J ends lost 6 bases and 5 bases respectively, with 15 bases between them. In germline, CDR1 is MNHEY, CDR2 SVGAGI. The CDR3 length is 14 residues. CDR3 residues: CASRSPGILDTQYF. The CDR3 nucleotides read TGTGCCAGCAGATCTCCGGGGATTTTAGATACGCAGTATTTT.

The sample holds one count of this clone. The chain recombines TRBV10-2 with TRBJ1-1; 8 positions agree with TRBD1. V lost 6 bases to trimming and J lost 11 bases; unmatched junction nucleotides: 5. Germline lookup yields CDR1 WSHSY and CDR2 SAAADI. The CDR3 is 11 amino acids. DNA for the CDR3: TGCGCCAGCAGCGAGACAGGGGAGGCTTTCTTT. Residues: CASSETGEAFF.

The V call is TRBV21-1, the J call TRBJ1-6. TRBV21-1 represents a pseudogene. This CDR3 spans 18 amino acids. The CDR3 reads CASSKGAGACPYNSPLHF. CDR3 coding DNA: TGTGCCAGCAGCAAAGGGGCAGGAGCCTGCCCCTATAATTCACCCCTCCACTTT.

The chain has TRBV27 and TRBJ2-7; D gene ambiguous. Germline V gene sequence: CDR1 MNHEY, CDR2 SMNVEV (reference sequence). This CDR3 comprises 13 residues. With 3 bases removed from V and 6 bases from J, the gap between germline ends came to 12 bases. This chain's CDR3 is CASSFRFMGEQYF. In nucleotides, the CDR3 is TGTGCCAGCAGTTTTAGATTTATGGGCGAGCAGTACTTC.

The chain is built from TRBV2 and TRBJ2-7, with D perhaps given as TRBD1 or TRBD2 (5 bases each). The germline V and J ends were trimmed by 1 base and 2 bases, with 9 bases remaining between them. In germline, CDR1 is SNHLY, CDR2 FYNNEI. CDR3 size: 14 residues. CDR3 in amino acids: CASSEGGSPYEQYF. CDR3 bases: TGTGCCAGCAGTGAAGGGGGGTCGCCCTACGAGCAGTACTTC.

This clone was detected only once. This chain links TRBV18 with TRBJ2-1, with 9 bases that match TRBD2. Per the germline V gene, CDR1 is KGHSH and CDR2 is LQKENI. The CDR3 sequence is 15 residues long. With 2 bases clipped from V and 8 bases from J, the junction kept 7 bases outside the gene matches. DNA of the CDR3: TGTGCCAGCTCACCAGGCGGGGGGGCCGGGGATGAGCAGTTCTTC. This encodes CASSPGGGAGDEQFF.